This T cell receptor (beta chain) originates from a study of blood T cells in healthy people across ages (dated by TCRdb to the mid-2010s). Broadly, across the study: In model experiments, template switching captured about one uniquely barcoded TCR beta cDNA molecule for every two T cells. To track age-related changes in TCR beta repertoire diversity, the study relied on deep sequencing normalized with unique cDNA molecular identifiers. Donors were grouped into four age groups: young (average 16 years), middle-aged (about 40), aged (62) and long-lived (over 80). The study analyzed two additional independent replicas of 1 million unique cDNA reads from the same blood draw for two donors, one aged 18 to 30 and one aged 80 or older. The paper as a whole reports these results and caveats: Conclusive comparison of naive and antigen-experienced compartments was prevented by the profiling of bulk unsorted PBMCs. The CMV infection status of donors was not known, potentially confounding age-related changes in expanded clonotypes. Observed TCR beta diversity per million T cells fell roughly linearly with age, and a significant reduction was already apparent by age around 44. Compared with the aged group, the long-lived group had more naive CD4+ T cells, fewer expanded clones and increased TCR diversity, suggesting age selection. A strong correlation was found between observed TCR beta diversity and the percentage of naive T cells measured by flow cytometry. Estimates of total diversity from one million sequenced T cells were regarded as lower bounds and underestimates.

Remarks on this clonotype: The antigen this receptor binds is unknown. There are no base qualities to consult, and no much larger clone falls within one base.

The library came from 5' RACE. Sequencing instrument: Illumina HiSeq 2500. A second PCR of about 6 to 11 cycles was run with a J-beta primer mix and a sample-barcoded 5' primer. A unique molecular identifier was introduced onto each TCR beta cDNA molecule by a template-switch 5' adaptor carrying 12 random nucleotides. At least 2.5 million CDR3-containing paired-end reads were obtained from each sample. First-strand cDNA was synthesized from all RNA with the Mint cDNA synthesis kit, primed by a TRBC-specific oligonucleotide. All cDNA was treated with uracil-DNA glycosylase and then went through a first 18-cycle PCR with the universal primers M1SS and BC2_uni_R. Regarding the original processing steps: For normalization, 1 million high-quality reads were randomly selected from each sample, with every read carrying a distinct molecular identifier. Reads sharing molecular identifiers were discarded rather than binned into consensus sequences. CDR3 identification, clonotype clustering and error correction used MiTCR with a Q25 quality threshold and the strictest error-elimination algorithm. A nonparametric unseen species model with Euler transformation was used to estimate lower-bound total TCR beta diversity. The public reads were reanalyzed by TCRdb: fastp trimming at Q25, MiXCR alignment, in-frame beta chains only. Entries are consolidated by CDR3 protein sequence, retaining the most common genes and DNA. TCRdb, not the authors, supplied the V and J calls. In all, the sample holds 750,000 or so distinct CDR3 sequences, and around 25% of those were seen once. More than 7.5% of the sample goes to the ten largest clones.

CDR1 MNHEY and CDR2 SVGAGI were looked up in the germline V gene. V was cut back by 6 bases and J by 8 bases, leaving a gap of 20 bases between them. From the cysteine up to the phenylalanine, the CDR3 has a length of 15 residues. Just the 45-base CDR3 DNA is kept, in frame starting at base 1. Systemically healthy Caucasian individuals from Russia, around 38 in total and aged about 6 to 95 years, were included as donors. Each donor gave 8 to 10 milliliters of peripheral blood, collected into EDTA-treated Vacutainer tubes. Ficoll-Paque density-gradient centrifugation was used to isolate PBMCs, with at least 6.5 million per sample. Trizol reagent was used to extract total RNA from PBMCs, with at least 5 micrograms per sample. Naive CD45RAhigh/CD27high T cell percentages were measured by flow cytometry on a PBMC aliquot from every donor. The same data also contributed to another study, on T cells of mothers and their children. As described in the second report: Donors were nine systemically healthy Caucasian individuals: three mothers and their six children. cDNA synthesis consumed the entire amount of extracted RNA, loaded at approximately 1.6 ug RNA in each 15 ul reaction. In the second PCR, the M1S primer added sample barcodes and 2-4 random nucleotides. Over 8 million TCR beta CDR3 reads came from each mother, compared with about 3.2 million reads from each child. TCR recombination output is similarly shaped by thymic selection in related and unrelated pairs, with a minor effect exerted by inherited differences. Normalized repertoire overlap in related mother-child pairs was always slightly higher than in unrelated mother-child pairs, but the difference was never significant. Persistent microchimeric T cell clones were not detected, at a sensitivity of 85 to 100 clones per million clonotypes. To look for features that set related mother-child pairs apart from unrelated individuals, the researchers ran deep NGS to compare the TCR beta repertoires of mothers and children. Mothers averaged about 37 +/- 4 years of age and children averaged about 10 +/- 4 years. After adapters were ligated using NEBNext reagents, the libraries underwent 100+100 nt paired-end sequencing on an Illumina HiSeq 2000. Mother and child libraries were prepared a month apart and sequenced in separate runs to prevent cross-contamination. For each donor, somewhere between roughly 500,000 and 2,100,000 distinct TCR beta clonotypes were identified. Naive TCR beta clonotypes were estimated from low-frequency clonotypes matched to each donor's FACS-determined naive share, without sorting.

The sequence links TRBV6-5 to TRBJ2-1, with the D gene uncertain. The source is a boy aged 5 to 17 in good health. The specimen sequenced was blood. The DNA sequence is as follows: TGTGCCAGCAGATTTCAAGGATCTGTATCTGATGAGCAGTTCTTC. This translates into CASRFQGSVSDEQFF.